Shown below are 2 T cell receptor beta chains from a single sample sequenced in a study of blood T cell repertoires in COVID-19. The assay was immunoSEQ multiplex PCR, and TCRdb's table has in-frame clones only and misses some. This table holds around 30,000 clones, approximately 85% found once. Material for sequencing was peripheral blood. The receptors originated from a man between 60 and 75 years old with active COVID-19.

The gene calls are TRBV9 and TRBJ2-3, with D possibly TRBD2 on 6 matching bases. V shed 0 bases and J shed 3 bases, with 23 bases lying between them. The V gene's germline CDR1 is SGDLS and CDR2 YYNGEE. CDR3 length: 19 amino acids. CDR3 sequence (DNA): TGTGCCAGCAGCGTAGTGACGATGGTTAGGAGGGCCCTTACAGATACGCAGTATTTT. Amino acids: CASSVVTMVRRALTDTQYF.

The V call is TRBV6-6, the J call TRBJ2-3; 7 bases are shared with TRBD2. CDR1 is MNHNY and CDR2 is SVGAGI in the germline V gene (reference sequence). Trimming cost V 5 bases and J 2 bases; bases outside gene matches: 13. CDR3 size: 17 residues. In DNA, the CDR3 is TGTGCCAGCAGTGGATCTCCTAGCGGTCTCTTCACAGATACGCAGTATTTT. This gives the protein CASSGSPSGLFTDTQYF.